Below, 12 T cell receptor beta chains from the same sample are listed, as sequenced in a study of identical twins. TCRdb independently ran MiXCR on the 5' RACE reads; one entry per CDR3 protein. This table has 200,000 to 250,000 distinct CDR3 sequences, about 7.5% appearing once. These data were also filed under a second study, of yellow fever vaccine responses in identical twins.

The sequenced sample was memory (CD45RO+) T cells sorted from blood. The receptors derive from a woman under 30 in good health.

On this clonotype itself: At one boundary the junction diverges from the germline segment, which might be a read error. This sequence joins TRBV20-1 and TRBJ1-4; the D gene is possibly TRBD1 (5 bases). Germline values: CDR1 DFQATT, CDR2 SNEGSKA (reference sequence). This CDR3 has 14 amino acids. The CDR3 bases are TGCTGTGCCCCCGTAGGTAGGGGAGGGGAAAAACTGTTTTTT. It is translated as CCAPVGRGGEKLFF.

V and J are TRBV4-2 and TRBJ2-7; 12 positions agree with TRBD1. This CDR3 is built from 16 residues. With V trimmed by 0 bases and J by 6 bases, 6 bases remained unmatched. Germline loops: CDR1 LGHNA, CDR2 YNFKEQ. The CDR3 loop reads CASSQDEGTGGPEQYF. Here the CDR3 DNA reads TGTGCCAGCAGCCAAGATGAGGGGACAGGGGGCCCCGAGCAGTACTTC.

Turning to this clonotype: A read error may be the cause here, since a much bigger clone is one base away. The CDR3 reads CASSYGVANNGQFF. CDR3 nucleotide sequence: TGTGCCAGCAGCTACGGGGTAGCTAACAATGGGCAGTTCTTC. The V gene is TRBV3-1, the J gene TRBJ2-1; D is possibly TRBD2 (5 bases). The CDR3 is made up of 14 amino acids. Germline-derived CDR1 and CDR2 are LGHDT and YNNKEL (reference sequence).

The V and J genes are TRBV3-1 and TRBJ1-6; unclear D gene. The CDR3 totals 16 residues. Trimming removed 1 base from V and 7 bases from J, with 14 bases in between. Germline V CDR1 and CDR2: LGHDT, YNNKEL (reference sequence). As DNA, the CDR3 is TGTGCCAGCAGCCAAGGTTTAGGGAGGGTGAATTCACCCCTCCACTTT. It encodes CASSQGLGRVNSPLHF.

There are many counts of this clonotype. This CDR3 is CSVLTGPYEQYF. The CDR3 nucleotides read TGCAGCGTTTTGACAGGGCCCTACGAGCAGTACTTC. V usage is TRBV29-1 and J usage is TRBJ2-7; 7 bases align to TRBD1. The germline V gene has CDR1 SQVTM and CDR2 ANQGSEA. V was clipped by 5 bases and J by 2 bases; unmatched bases: 3. This CDR3 spans 12 amino acids.

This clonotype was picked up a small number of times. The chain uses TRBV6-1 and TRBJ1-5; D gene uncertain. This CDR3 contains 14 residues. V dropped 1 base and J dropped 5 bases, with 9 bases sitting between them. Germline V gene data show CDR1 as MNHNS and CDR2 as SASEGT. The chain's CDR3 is CASSEVTGDQPQHF. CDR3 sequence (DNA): TGTGCCAGCAGTGAAGTAACGGGCGATCAGCCCCAGCATTTT.

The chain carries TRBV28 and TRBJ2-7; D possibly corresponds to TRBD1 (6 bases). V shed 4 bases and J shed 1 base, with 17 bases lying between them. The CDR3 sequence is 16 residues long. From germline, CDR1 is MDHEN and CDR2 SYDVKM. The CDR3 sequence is CASSSPQAGVSYEQYF. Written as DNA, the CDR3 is TGTGCCAGCAGTTCCCCCCAGGCAGGGGTGTCCTACGAGCAGTACTTC.

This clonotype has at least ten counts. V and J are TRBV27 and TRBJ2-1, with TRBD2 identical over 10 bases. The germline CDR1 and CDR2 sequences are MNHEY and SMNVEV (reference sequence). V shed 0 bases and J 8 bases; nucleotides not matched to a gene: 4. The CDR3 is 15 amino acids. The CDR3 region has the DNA TGTGCCAGCAGTTTATCTGTAGCGGGAGGCCATGAGCAGTTCTTC. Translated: CASSLSVAGGHEQFF.

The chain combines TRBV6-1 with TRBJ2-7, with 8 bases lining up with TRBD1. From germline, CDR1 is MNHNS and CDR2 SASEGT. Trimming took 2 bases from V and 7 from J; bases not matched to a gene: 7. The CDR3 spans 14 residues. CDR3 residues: CASSEITGQGEQYF. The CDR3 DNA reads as TGTGCCAGCAGTGAAATTACCGGACAGGGAGAGCAGTACTTC.

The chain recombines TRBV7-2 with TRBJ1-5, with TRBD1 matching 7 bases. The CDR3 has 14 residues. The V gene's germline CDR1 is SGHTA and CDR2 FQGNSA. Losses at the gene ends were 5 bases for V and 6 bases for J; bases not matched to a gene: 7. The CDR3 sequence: CASSGQGDFQPQHF. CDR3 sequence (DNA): TGTGCCAGCAGCGGGCAGGGGGACTTTCAGCCCCAGCATTTT.

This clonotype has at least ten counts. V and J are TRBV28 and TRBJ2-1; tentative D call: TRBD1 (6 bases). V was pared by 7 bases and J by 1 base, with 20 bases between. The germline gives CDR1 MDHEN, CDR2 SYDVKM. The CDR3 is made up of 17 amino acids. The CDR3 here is CASTSSGELGSYNEQFF. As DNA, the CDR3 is TGTGCCAGCACCTCTTCAGGGGAGCTGGGATCCTACAATGAGCAGTTCTTC.

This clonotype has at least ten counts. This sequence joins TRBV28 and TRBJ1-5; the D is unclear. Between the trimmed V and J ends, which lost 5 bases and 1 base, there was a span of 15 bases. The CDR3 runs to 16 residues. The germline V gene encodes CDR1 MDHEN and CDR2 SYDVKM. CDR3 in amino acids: CASSPPGLLSNQPQHF. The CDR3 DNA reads TGTGCCAGCAGTCCGCCCGGACTGCTGAGCAATCAGCCCCAGCATTTT.